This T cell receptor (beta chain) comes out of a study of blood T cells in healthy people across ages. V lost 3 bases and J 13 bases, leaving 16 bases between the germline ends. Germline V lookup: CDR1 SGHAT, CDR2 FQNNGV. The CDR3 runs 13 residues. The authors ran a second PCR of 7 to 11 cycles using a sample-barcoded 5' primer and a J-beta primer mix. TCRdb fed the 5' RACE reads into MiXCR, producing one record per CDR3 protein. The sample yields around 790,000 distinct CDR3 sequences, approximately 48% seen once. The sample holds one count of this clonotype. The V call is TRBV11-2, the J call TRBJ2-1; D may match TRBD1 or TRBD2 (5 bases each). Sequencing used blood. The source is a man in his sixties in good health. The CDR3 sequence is CASSLVVEGTQFF. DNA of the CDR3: TGTGCCAGCAGCTTGGTAGTTGAAGGGACCCAGTTCTTC.